This T cell receptor (beta chain) originates from a study of T-cell reconstitution after alpha-beta-depleted transplantation in children. In germline, CDR1 is KGHSH, CDR2 LQKENI. CDR3 length equals 12 residues. Deletions cut 6 bases from V and 6 bases from J, with 12 bases between. Unique molecular identifiers were used to barcode this TCRbeta library. TCRdb fed the PCR reads into MiXCR, producing one record per CDR3 protein. In the table there are around 50,000 distinct CDR3 sequences, 40% to 65% of which are singletons. The receptor was derived from a boy in the first two years of life with SCID, due to receive a stem cell transplant. The material sequenced was peripheral blood, taken before TCRalphabeta/CD19-depleted stem cell transplant. The rearrangement joins TRBV18 to TRBJ2-7; D remains ambiguous. CDR3 amino acids: CASSPVGFEQYF. CDR3 nucleotides: TGTGCCAGCTCCCCAGTGGGGTTCGAGCAGTACTTC.